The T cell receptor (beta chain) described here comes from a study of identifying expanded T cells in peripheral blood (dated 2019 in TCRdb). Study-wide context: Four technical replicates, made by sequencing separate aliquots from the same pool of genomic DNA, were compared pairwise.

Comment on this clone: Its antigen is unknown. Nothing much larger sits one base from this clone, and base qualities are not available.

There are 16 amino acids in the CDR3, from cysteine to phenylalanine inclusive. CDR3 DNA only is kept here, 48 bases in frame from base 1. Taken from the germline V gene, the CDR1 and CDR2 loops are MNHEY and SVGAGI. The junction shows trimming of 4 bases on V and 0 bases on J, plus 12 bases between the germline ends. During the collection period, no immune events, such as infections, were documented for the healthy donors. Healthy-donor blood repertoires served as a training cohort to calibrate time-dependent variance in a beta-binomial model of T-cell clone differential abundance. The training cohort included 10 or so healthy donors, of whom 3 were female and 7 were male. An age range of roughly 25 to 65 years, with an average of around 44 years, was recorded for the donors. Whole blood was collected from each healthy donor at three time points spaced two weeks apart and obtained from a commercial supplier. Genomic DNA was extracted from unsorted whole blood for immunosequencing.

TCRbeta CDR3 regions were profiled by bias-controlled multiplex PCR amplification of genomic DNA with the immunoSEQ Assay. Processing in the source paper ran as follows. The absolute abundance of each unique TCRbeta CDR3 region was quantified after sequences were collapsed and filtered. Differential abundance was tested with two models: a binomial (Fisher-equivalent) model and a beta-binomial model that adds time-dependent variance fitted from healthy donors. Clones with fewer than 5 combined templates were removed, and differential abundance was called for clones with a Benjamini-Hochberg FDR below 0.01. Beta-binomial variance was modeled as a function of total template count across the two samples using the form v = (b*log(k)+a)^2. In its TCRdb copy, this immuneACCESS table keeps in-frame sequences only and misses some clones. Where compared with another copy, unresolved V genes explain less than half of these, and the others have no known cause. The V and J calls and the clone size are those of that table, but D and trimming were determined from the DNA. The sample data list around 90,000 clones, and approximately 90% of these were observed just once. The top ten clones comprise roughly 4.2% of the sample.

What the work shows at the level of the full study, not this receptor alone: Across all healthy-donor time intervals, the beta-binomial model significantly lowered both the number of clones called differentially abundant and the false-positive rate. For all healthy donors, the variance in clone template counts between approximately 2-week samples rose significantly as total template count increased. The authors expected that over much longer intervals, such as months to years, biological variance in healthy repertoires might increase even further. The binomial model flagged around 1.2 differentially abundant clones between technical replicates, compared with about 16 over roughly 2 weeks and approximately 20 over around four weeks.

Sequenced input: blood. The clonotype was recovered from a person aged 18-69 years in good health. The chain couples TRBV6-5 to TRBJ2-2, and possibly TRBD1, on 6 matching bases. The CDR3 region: CASSSRGTANTGELFF. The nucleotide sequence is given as TGTGCCAGCAGTTCAAGGGGGACGGCGAACACCGGGGAGCTGTTTTTT.